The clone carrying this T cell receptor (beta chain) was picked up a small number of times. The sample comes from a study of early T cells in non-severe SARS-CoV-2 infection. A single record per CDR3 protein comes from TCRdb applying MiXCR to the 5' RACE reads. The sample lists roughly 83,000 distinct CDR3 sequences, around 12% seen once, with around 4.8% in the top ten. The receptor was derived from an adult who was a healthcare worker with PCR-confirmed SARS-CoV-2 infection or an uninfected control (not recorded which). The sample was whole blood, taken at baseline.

The CDR3 protein is CAISGDDTRTPLWNEQFF. DNA for the CDR3: TGTGCCATCAGTGGGGACGACACGCGAACGCCCCTCTGGAATGAGCAGTTCTTC. This rearrangement joins TRBV10-3 to TRBJ2-1; D may correspond to TRBD1 or TRBD2 (5 bases each). Trimming took 4 bases from V and 7 from J, leaving 26 bases between them. This CDR3 has 18 residues. Germline V lookup: CDR1 ENHRY, CDR2 SYGVKD.